This record looks at one T cell receptor (beta chain) sequence and its context. This CDR3 is built from 14 residues. The ends were cut back, 4 bases at V and 0 bases at J, with 10 bases in the middle. Germline V CDR1 and CDR2: SEHNR, FQNEAQ (reference sequence). Study processing details: Reference gene primer amplification yielded estimated nucleated cell counts. Sequencing was performed with immunoSEQ multiplex PCR; in TCRdb, only in-frame clones are kept and a portion is missing. That table furnishes V, J and clone size, whereas the DNA furnished D and trimming. The sample records roughly 200,000 clones, over 75% being singletons. These data come from a study of blood T cell repertoires in COVID-19. Study overall: Acute and convalescent COVID-19 specimens originated in the United States, Italy and Spain. T cells, B-cell-depleted T cells, or PBMCs supplied cDNA or gDNA.

The source material was peripheral blood. The clonotype originates from a man in his sixties or seventies with active or convalescent COVID-19. This chain uses TRBV7-9 with TRBJ2-7; D is unresolved. CDR3 DNA sequence: TGTGCCAGCAGCTCTCACAGCAACTCCTACGAGCAGTACTTC. Encoded protein: CASSSHSNSYEQYF. The variable domain in full, completed from reference TRBV7-9 and TRBJ2-7, reads DTGVSQNPRHKITKRGQNVTFRCDPISEHNRLYWYRQTLGQGPEFLTYFQNEAQLEKSRLLSDRFSAERPKGSFSTLEIQRTEQGDSAMYLCASSSHSNSYEQYFGPGTRLTVT.